The following is a T cell receptor beta chain sequence with its context. Assay used: immunoSEQ multiplex PCR; TCRdb lists only in-frame clones, some missing. There are about 190,000 clones in the sample; around 86% occur only once, and approximately 2.7% lies in the top ten. The data belong to a study of T cell responses to AZD1222 COVID-19 vaccine. The CDR3 covers 15 residues. Germline lookup yields CDR1 MGHRA and CDR2 YSYEKL. V lost 4 bases and J lost 0, with 11 bases in between. This chain joins TRBV4-1 and TRBJ2-3; D is uncertain. The clonotype was recovered from an adult in good health. Specimen: peripheral blood, collected on day 0 of MenACWY control vaccination. The CDR3 DNA reads as TGCGCCAGCAGCCCCCCCCTGGGTAGCACAGATACGCAGTATTTT. It codes for CASSPPLGSTDTQYF.